A single sample is the source of the 7 T cell receptor beta chains below, sequenced in a study of control samples from healthy donors and cancer patients. Data came from immunoSEQ multiplex PCR; TCRdb stores just in-frame clones and leaves some out. This table has about 130,000 clones, roughly 95% appearing once. Input material: blood. These receptors all come from a man aged 25-45 years in good health.

This clone was counted only a few times. This sequence joins TRBV6-5 and TRBJ1-5; 7 nucleotides align to TRBD1. Germline CDR1 is MNHEY and CDR2 is SVGAGI. The CDR3 runs to 14 residues. V was pared by 7 bases and J by 5 bases, with 8 bases of the junction left unmatched. CDR3 coding DNA: TGTGCCAGCACCAAAAGGACAGGAGATCAGCCCCAGCATTTT. Protein sequence: CASTKRTGDQPQHF.

The count of this clone is one. This sequence joins TRBV2 and TRBJ1-1; no clear D. Trimming took off 3 bases at V and 11 bases at J, with 4 bases between the two ends. Germline V gene data show CDR1 as SNHLY and CDR2 as FYNNEI. CDR3 size: 9 residues. This CDR3 is CASSDRAFF. Written as DNA, the CDR3 is TGTGCCAGCAGTGATAGGGCTTTCTTT.

The chain carries TRBV7-2 and TRBJ1-2; no firm D call. The germline gives CDR1 SGHTA, CDR2 FQGNSA. V was trimmed by 5 bases and J by 3 bases, leaving 7 bases between them. This CDR3 has 12 residues. The CDR3 sequence: CASSPSYYGYTF. For the CDR3, the DNA is TGTGCCAGCAGCCCCAGCTACTATGGCTACACCTTC.

The V gene is TRBV18, the J gene TRBJ1-4, with no clear D. Deletions cut 6 bases from V and 0 bases from J, with 17 bases between. CDR3 length: 17 residues. Germline assignment: CDR1 KGHSH and CDR2 LQKENI. CDR3 sequence reads: CASSPVRFGATNEKLFF. The CDR3 DNA is TGTGCCAGCTCCCCGGTGAGGTTCGGGGCAACTAATGAAAAACTGTTTTTT.

J is TRBJ2-1 and V is TRBV5-1; D is possibly TRBD1 (5 bases). The germline V and J ends were trimmed by 0 bases and 1 base, with 8 bases remaining between them. CDR3 length: 15 residues. Per germline, CDR1 SGHRS and CDR2 YFSETQ. The CDR3 DNA reads as TGCGCCAGCAGCTTGGATCACAGGTCCTACAATGAGCAGTTCTTC. This codes for CASSLDHRSYNEQFF.

This clone was counted once. This chain connects TRBV25-1 to TRBJ1-1; 10 nucleotides agree with TRBD1. V trimming: 4 bases; J trimming: 6 bases; junction bases outside the gene matches: 5. Per the germline V gene, CDR1 is MGHDK and CDR2 is SYGVNS. CDR3 length: 14 residues. CDR3 residues: CASSVWGQGSEAFF. Written as DNA, the CDR3 is TGTGCCAGCAGTGTTTGGGGACAGGGGTCTGAAGCTTTCTTT.

This clone was counted a few times. The rearrangement links TRBV7-9 to TRBJ2-7; 10 bases are a match to TRBD2. The V and J ends lost 2 bases and 3 bases, in that order; junction bases with no gene match: 7. Germline V gives CDR1 SEHNR, CDR2 FQNEAQ (reference sequence). The CDR3 extends over 16 amino acids. DNA of the CDR3: TGTGCCAGCAGCTTATCTAGCGGGGGACTTAACTACGAGCAGTACTTC. Translated: CASSLSSGGLNYEQYF.